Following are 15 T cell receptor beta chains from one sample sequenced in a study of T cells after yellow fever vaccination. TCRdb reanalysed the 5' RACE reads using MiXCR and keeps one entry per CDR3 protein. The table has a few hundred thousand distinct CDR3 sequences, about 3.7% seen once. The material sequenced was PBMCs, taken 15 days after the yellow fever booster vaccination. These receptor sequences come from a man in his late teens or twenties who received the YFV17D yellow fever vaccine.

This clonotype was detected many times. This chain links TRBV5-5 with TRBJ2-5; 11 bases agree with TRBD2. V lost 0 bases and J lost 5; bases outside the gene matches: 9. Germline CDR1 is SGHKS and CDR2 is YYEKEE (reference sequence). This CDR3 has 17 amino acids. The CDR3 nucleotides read TGTGCCAGCAGCTTGGCGGGGCTAGCGGGGGGCATGGAGACCCAGTACTTC. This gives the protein CASSLAGLAGGMETQYF.

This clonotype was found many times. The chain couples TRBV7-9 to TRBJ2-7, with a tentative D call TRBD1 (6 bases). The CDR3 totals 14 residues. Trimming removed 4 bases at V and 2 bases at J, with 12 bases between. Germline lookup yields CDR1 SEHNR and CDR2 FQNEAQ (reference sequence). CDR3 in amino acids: CASSSTGRPYEQYF. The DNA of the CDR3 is TGTGCCAGCAGCTCCACAGGGCGCCCCTACGAGCAGTACTTC.

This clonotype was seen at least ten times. The CDR3 region has the DNA TGCGCCAGCATGGGCAGAATTGGTACAGATACGCAGTATTTT. Its translation: CASMGRIGTDTQYF. The V and J genes are TRBV4-1 and TRBJ2-3; the D is unclear. The CDR3 contains 14 residues. V was cut by 7 bases and J by 3 bases, with 14 bases left in between. The germline V gene has CDR1 MGHRA and CDR2 YSYEKL.

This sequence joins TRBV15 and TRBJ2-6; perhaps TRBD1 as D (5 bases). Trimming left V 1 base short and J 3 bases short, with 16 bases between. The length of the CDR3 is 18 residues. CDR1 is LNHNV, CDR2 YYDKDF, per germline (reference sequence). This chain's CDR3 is CATSRGLPGNGGANVLTF. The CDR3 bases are TGTGCCACCAGCAGAGGTCTGCCAGGGAATGGTGGGGCCAACGTCCTGACTTTC.

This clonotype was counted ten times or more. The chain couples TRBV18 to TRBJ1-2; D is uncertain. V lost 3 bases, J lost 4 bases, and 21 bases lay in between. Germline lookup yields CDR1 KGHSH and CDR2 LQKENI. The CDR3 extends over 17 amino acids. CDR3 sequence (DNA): TGTGCCAGCTCACCCCCCAACGTTAGACGGGGAGGCTATGGCTACACCTTC. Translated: CASSPPNVRRGGYGYTF.

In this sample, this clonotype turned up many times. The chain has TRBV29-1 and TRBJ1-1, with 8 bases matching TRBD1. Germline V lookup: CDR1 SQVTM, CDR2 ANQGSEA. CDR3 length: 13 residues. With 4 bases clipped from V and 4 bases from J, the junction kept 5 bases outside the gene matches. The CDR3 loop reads CSVARDRGTEAFF. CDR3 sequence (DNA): TGCAGCGTTGCGCGCGACAGGGGCACTGAAGCTTTCTTT.

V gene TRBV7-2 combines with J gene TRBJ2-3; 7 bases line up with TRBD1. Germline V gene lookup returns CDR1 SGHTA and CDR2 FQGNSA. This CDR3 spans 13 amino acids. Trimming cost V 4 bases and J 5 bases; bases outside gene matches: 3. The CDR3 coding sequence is TGTGCCAGCAGCTCCCGGGACAGAGATACGCAGTATTTT. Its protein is CASSSRDRDTQYF.

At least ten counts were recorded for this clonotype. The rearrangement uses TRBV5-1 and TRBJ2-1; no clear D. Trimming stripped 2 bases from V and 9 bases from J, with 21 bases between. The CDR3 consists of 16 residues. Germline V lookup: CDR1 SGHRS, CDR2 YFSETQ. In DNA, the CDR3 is TGCGCCAGCAGCTTAAGGCCCTTAGGAGCGATGGGTGAGCAGTTCTTC. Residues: CASSLRPLGAMGEQFF.

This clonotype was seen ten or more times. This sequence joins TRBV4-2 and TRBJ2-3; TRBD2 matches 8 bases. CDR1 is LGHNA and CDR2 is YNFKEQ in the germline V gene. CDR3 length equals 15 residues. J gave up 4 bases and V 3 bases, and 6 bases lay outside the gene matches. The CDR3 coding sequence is TGTGCCAGCAGCCAGGGTTCAGCGGGGGCAGATACGCAGTATTTT. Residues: CASSQGSAGADTQYF.

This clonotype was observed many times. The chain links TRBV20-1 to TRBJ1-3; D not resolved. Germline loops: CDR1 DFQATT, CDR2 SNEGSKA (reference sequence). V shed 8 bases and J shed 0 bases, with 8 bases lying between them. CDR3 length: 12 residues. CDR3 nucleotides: TGCAGTTCCCGGAGCTCTGGAAACACCATATATTTT. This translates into CSSRSSGNTIYF.

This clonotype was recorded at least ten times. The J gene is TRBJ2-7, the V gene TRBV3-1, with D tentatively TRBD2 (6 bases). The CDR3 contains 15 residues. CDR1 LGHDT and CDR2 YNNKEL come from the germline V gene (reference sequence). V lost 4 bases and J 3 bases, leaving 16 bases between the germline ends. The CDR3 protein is CASSPNPRGFYEQYF. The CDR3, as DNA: TGTGCCAGCAGCCCGAATCCACGGGGGTTCTACGAGCAGTACTTC.

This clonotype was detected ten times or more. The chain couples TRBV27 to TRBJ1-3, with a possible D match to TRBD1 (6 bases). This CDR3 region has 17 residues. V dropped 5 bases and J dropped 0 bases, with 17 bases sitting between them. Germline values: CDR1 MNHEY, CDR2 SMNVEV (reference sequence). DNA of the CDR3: TGTGCCAGCAGTCGTGGACTACAGGGCGACTCTGGAAACACCATATATTTT. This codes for CASSRGLQGDSGNTIYF.

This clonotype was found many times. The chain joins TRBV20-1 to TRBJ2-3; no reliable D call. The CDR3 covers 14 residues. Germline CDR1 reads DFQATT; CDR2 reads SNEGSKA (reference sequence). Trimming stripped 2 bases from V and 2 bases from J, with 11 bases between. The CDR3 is CSARRIGDTDTQYF. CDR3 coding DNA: TGCAGTGCTAGACGTATCGGAGACACAGATACGCAGTATTTT.

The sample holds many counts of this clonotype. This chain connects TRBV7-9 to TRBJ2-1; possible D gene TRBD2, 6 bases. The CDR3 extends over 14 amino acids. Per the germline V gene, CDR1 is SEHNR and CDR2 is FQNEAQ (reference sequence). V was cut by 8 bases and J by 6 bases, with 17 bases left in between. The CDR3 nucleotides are TGTGCCAGCCGGGGGTTGGAAGTCGCCAATGAGCAGTTCTTC. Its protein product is CASRGLEVANEQFF.

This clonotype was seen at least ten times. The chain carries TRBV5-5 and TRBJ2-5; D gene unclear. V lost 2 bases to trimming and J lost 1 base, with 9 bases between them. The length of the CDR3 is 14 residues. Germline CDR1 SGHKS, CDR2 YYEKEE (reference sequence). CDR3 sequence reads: CASSLFWGQETQYF. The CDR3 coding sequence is TGTGCCAGCAGCTTATTCTGGGGCCAAGAGACCCAGTACTTC.